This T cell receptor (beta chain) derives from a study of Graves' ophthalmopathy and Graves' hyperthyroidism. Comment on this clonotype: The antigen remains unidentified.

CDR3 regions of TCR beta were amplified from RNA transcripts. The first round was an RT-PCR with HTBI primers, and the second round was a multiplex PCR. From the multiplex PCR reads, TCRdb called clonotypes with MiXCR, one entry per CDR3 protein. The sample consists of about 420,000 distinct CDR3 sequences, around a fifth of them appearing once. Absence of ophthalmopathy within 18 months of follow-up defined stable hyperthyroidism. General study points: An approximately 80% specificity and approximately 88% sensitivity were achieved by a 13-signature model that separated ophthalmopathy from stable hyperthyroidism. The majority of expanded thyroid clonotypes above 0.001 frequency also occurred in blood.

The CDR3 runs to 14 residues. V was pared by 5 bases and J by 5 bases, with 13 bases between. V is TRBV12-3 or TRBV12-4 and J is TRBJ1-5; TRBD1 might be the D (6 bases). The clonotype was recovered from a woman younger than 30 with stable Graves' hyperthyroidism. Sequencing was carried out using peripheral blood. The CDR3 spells CASSPTGRDQPQHF. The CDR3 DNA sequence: TGTGCCAGCAGTCCAACAGGGAGGGATCAGCCCCAGCATTTT.